The 18 T cell receptor beta chains in this list originate from one sample, sequenced in a study of cytomegalovirus exposure and HLA in healthy donors. The protocol was immunoSEQ multiplex PCR, while the TCRdb copy is restricted to in-frame clones and leaves out a portion. Found here are about 280,000 clones, roughly 88% of them singletons; the top ten hold about 0.86%. The sample was PBMCs. The receptors stem from a woman in her late teens or twenties in good health and CMV-seronegative.

The rearrangement uses TRBV6-4 and TRBJ2-1; D may be TRBD2 (6 bases). Trimming left V 2 bases short and J 5 bases short, with 13 bases between. The CDR3 covers 15 residues. Germline CDR1 reads MRHNA; CDR2 reads SNTAGT. The DNA of the CDR3 is TGTGCCAGCAGTGACGTTGCGGGGACCCACAATGAGCAGTTCTTC. Residues: CASSDVAGTHNEQFF.

This clone was counted a few times. The chain has TRBV28 and TRBJ1-6; no clear D. The CDR3 has 12 residues. The germline V gene encodes CDR1 MDHEN and CDR2 SYDVKM. Trimming took off 10 bases at V and 7 bases at J, with 11 bases between the two ends. The CDR3 sequence: CATCGGNSPLHF. The CDR3 nucleotides are TGTGCCACCTGTGGAGGGAATTCACCCCTCCACTTT.

The chain links TRBV7-2 to TRBJ1-2; D is undetermined. CDR3 length: 17 residues. Germline V gives CDR1 SGHTA, CDR2 FQGNSA. The ends were cut back, 2 bases at V and 4 bases at J, with 20 bases in the middle. The CDR3 nucleotides read TGTGCCAGCAGCTTAAGCTCTTCGCGGGGTTATGGCTATGGCTACACCTTC. Translated: CASSLSSSRGYGYGYTF. The whole variable domain, filled in from reference TRBV7-2 and TRBJ1-2, reads GAGVSQSPSNKVTEKGKDVELRCDPISGHTALYWYRQSLGQGLEFLIYFQGNSAPDKSGLPSDRFSAERTGGSVSTLTIQRTQQEDSAVYLCASSLSSSRGYGYGYTFGSGTRLTVV.

The gene calls are TRBV19 and TRBJ2-2; 12 positions agree with TRBD2. CDR1 is LNHDA and CDR2 is SQIVND in the germline V gene (reference sequence). This CDR3 region has 15 residues. Unmatched junction bases numbered 3, after V lost 4 bases and J lost 6 bases. In nucleotides, the CDR3 is TGTGCCAGTAGTACCGGACTAGCGGGATCCGGGGAGCTGTTTTTT. Its protein is CASSTGLAGSGELFF.

CDR3 protein: CASSLTSGRLGQFF. CDR3 coding DNA: TGTGCCAGCAGCTTGACTAGCGGGAGATTAGGGCAGTTCTTC. The chain has TRBV5-6 and TRBJ2-1; 11 bases agree with TRBD2. Germline V lookup: CDR1 SGHDT, CDR2 YYEEEE. V lost 1 base, J lost 12 bases, and 6 bases stayed unmatched. CDR3 length: 14 residues.

The genes are TRBV19 and TRBJ2-7, with 7 bases matching TRBD1. The CDR3 runs to 16 residues. The ends lost 3 bases at V and 1 base at J; junction bases unmatched: 9. Germline lookup yields CDR1 LNHDA and CDR2 SQIVND (reference sequence). CDR3: CASSIEATGSSYEQYF. As DNA, the CDR3 is TGTGCCAGTAGTATTGAGGCGACAGGGTCTTCCTACGAGCAGTACTTC.

The V gene is TRBV19, the J gene TRBJ2-1; D may be TRBD2 (5 bases). Trimming cost V 1 base and J 2 bases, with 9 bases left between them. The CDR3 loop spans 15 amino acids. Germline V gives CDR1 LNHDA, CDR2 SQIVND (reference sequence). The CDR3 DNA sequence: TGTGCCAGTAGTATAGCGGGGATAACCTACAATGAGCAGTTCTTC. Translating it yields CASSIAGITYNEQFF. Full variable domain (outside the CDR3, taken from reference TRBV19 and TRBJ2-1): DGGITQSPKYLFRKEGQNVTLSCEQNLNHDAMYWYRQDPGQGLRLIYYSQIVNDFQKGDIAEGYSVSREKKESFPLTVTSAQKNPTAFYLCASSIAGITYNEQFFGPGTRLTVL.

The chain combines TRBV5-1 with TRBJ1-2; TRBD1 is a possible D gene (5 bases). The CDR3 runs to 13 residues. Germline V lookup: CDR1 SGHRS, CDR2 YFSETQ. The V end was cut by 1 base, the J end by 7 bases, with 11 bases between. The CDR3 protein is CASSLKTASGYTF. In DNA, the CDR3 is TGCGCCAGCAGCTTGAAGACAGCGAGTGGCTACACCTTC.

J is TRBJ2-7 and V is TRBV28; TRBD1 is a possible D gene (5 bases). The CDR3 loop spans 15 amino acids. V lost 1 base to trimming and J lost 5 bases, with 15 bases between them. The germline gives CDR1 MDHEN, CDR2 SYDVKM. CDR3 nucleotide sequence: TGTGCCAGCAGTTTATCCACCTCCCGGACAAACGAGCAGTACTTC. It is translated as CASSLSTSRTNEQYF.

The chain uses TRBV5-4 and TRBJ2-1; D is possibly TRBD2 (5 bases). Trimming removed 1 base at V and 0 bases at J, with 23 bases between. The V gene's germline CDR1 is SGHNT and CDR2 YYREEE (reference sequence). This CDR3 comprises 20 residues. CDR3 in amino acids: CASSLPVRAPFFSSYNEQFF. The DNA for the CDR3 is TGTGCCAGCAGCTTGCCCGTGCGGGCCCCCTTTTTTAGCTCCTACAATGAGCAGTTCTTC.

The table lists this clone with a count of one. The rearrangement uses TRBV7-9 and TRBJ2-7; D possibly corresponds to TRBD1 (5 bases). The CDR3 is 12 amino acids. Germline CDR1 and CDR2: SEHNR and FQNEAQ (reference sequence). The V end was cut by 4 bases, the J end by 4 bases, with 8 bases between. The CDR3 sequence: CASSSGIYEQYF. The CDR3 region has the DNA TGTGCCAGCAGCTCAGGGATTTACGAGCAGTACTTC.

V usage is TRBV28 and J usage is TRBJ2-7; TRBD1 agrees at 8 bases. The CDR3 sequence is 12 residues long. The junction had 7 bases not matched to a gene; V was cut back by 10 bases and J by 5 bases. Germline lookup yields CDR1 MDHEN and CDR2 SYDVKM. The CDR3 sequence: CATQGARNEQYF. For the CDR3, the DNA is TGTGCCACGCAGGGGGCTCGGAACGAGCAGTACTTC.

This CDR3 reads CSGARAHTEAFF. Here the CDR3 DNA reads TGCAGCGGGGCCAGGGCTCACACTGAAGCTTTCTTT. The chain recombines TRBV29-1 with TRBJ1-1, with a possible D match to TRBD1 (5 bases). Germline CDR1 reads SQVTM; CDR2 reads ANQGSEA. The CDR3 consists of 12 residues. The V end lost 7 bases, the J end lost 3 bases, and 12 bases lay between the germline ends.

The chain joins TRBV5-1 to TRBJ1-3, with TRBD1 matching over 8 bases. The trim removed 2 bases at V and 4 bases at J, leaving 5 bases unmatched. The CDR3 length is 15 residues. CDR1 is SGHRS and CDR2 is YFSETQ in the germline V gene. Here the CDR3 reads CASSLQGTGGNTIYF. The CDR3 DNA is TGCGCCAGCAGCTTACAGGGGACAGGAGGAAACACCATATATTTT. The full variable domain, its missing parts supplied by reference TRBV5-1 and TRBJ1-3, is KAGVTQTPRYLIKTRGQQVTLSCSPISGHRSVSWYQQTPGQGLQFLFEYFSETQRNKGNFPGRFSGRQFSNSRSEMNVSTLELGDSALYLCASSLQGTGGNTIYFGEGSWLTVV.

The V call is TRBV7-9, the J call TRBJ1-2; 8 bases line up with TRBD1. Germline-derived CDR1 and CDR2 are SEHNR and FQNEAQ (reference sequence). CDR3 length: 15 residues. Trimming removed 5 bases from V and 8 bases from J; junction bases left unmatched: 13. This CDR3 is CASSPPGQGDLGYTF. DNA for the CDR3: TGTGCCAGCAGCCCCCCTGGACAGGGTGACCTCGGCTACACCTTC.

This sequence joins TRBV27 and TRBJ2-3, with TRBD1 identical over 9 bases. J was trimmed by 1 base and V by 8 bases; bases with no gene match: 4. This CDR3 is 14 amino acids long. CDR1 is MNHEY and CDR2 is SMNVEV in the germline V gene (reference sequence). CDR3 bases: TGTGCCAGCCGGAACAGGGGGCGCACAGATACGCAGTATTTT. This sequence encodes CASRNRGRTDTQYF.

The chain employs TRBV6-5 and TRBJ2-1, with a tentative D call TRBD2 (5 bases). The V gene's germline CDR1 is MNHEY and CDR2 SVGAGI. CDR3 length: 16 amino acids. The V gene lost 6 bases and the J gene lost 8 bases, with 23 bases spanning the gap. The CDR3 DNA reads as TGTGCCAGCAGCTACCGTCCGGACTCACTTTTCCATGAGCAGTTCTTC. Translated, it gives CASSYRPDSLFHEQFF.

The chain joins TRBV13 to TRBJ1-5; D is ambiguous. Trimming shortened V by 5 bases and J by 6 bases, and 11 bases separated the two germline ends. The CDR3 length is 13 residues. Germline CDR1 PRHDT, CDR2 FYEKMQ (reference sequence). CDR3 nucleotides: TGTGCCAGCAGCCCACAGCCCGGTCAGCCCCAGCATTTT. Translated, it gives CASSPQPGQPQHF.